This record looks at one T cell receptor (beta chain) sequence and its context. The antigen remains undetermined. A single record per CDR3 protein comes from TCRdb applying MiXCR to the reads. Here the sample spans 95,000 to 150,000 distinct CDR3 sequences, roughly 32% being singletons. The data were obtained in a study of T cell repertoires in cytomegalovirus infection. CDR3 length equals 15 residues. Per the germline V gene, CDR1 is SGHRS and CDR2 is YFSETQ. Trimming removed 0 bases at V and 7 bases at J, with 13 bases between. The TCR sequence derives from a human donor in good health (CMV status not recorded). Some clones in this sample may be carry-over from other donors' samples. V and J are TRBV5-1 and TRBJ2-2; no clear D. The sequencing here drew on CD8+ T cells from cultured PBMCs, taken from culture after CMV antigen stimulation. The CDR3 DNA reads TGCGCCAGCAGCTTGGAGCAGCAAGCCCTCGGGGAGCTGTTTTTT. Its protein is CASSLEQQALGELFF.